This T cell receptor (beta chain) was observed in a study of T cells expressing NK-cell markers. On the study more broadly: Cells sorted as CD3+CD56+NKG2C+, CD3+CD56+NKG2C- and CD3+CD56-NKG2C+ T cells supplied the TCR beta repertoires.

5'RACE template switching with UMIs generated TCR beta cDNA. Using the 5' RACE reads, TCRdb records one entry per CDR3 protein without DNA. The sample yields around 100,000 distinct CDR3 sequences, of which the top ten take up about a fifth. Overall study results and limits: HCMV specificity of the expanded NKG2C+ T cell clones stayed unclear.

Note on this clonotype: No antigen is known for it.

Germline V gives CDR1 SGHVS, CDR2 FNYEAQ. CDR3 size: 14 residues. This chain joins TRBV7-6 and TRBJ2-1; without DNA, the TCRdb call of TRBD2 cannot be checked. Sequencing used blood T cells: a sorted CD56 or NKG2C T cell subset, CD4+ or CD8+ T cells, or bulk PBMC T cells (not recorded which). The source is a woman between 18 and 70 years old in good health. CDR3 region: CASSPLAGVNEQFF.